Sequencing of this TCR beta chain was carried out in a study of blood T cell repertoires in COVID-19. Study information: Sites across the United States, Italy and Spain contributed samples from acute and convalescent COVID-19. The analysed material was cDNA or gDNA that came from T cells, B-cell-depleted T cells, or PBMCs.

This clone was observed a few times. With V trimmed by 2 bases and J by 8 bases, 9 bases remained unmatched. The CDR3 is 15 residues long. The germline CDR1 and CDR2 sequences are SEHNR and FQNEAQ (reference sequence). In the original processing: Amplification of reference gene primers provided the estimated nucleated cell counts. Data came from immunoSEQ multiplex PCR; TCRdb stores just in-frame clones and leaves some out. V and J calls and clone size are given by that table; D and trimming were obtained from the DNA. The sample lists 130,000 to 150,000 clones, roughly four fifths occurring once. This TCR derives from a human donor with acute or convalescent COVID-19. The donor label of this sample is uncertain. This chain links TRBV7-9 with TRBJ2-1; 7 nucleotides line up with TRBD1. The sample was peripheral blood. In DNA, the CDR3 is TGTGCCAGCAGCTTACGGACAGGAAAAGGATATGAGCAGTTCTTC. Its protein product is CASSLRTGKGYEQFF.